Sequencing of this T cell receptor beta chain was carried out in a study of blood T cell repertoires in COVID-19. On the study more broadly: In each case, the material was cDNA or gDNA derived from T cells, B-cell-depleted T cells, or PBMCs.

Participants were aged roughly 18 to 90 years, lived in about two dozen US areas, and enrolled virtually. Clinical history as reported by participants underpinned cohort assignment. Authors' data handling: The authors estimated nucleated cell counts from reference gene primer amplification. Produced via immunoSEQ multiplex PCR; TCRdb's table is partial and in-frame only. V and J calls and clone size come straight from that table; D and trimming were deduced from the DNA. The table shows about 250,000 clones, with approximately 90% occurring only once. The length of the CDR3 is 13 residues. From germline, CDR1 is MNHEY and CDR2 SVGAGI. V shed 7 bases and J shed 4 bases, with 12 bases lying between them.

The TCR sequence derives from a woman aged 25 to 39 with acute COVID-19. Sequencing was performed on PBMCs or T cells enriched from blood (not recorded which). V gene TRBV6-5 combines with J gene TRBJ2-3; the D is unclear. CDR3 in amino acids: CASTPGYADTQYF. The CDR3 coding sequence is TGTGCCAGCACCCCCGGTTATGCAGATACGCAGTATTTT.